This TCR beta chain was recovered during a study of T cell responses to AZD1222 COVID-19 vaccine. V was trimmed by 2 bases and J by 2 bases, leaving 11 bases between them. CDR1 is KGHDR and CDR2 is SFDVKD in the germline V gene. The CDR3 totals 15 residues. Sequencing used immunoSEQ multiplex PCR; TCRdb keeps in-frame clones, though not all of them. Here the sample spans 150,000 or so clones, under 95% being singletons. As concerns this clone: Its antigen is unknown.

Notes on the study in general: White British ancestry dominated among donors, who included more females, and clonal diversity was possibly underestimated. The study found Spike-specific TCR breadth and depth rose after two AZD1222 doses.

The specimen comprised peripheral blood, sampled 28 days after the second AZD1222 dose. This TCR was sampled from an adult who received the AZD1222 COVID-19 vaccine. This sequence joins TRBV24-1 and TRBJ1-1; no clear D. The CDR3 DNA follows: TGTGCCACCAGTGATTCGGCTTGGGGAAACACTGAAGCTTTCTTT. Translating it yields CATSDSAWGNTEAFF.